This entry lists 11 T cell receptor beta chains sequenced from one sample in a study of CD8 T cells in ankylosing spondylitis. Overall study results and limits: Ankylosing spondylitis blood appeared to carry a characteristic TCR beta motif of eight or nine highly homologous variants.

TCRdb re-derived calls from the 5' RACE reads in MiXCR, one entry per CDR3 protein. The sample has approximately 220,000 distinct CDR3 sequences, around 16% seen once. The antigens for these receptors are not known. The sample consisted of blood, either unsorted or a sorted T cell fraction (not recorded which). The receptors here all came from a male donor with ankylosing spondylitis.

This clonotype was detected only a few times. For the CDR3, the DNA is TGCGCCAGCAGCCAAGACGGTCCCCCGGGACGGGAAAAACTGTTTTTT. Translated: CASSQDGPPGREKLFF. The chain employs TRBV4-1 and TRBJ1-4; possible D gene TRBD1, 5 bases. Trimming stripped 0 bases from V and 8 bases from J, with 16 bases between. This CDR3 spans 16 amino acids. CDR1 and CDR2 (germline): MGHRA, YSYEKL.

The chain employs TRBV7-9 and TRBJ2-5; a possible D gene is TRBD2 (6 bases). Trimming removed 4 bases at V and 1 base at J, with 13 bases between. There are 15 residues in the CDR3. From germline, CDR1 is SEHNR and CDR2 FQNEAQ (reference sequence). The CDR3 region has the DNA TGTGCCAGCAGCTCAATACAACTAGCCCAAGAGACCCAGTACTTC. Encoded protein: CASSSIQLAQETQYF.

This clonotype appeared a few times. The rearrangement uses TRBV25-1 and TRBJ2-7, with unresolved D. The V gene lost 1 base and the J gene lost 5 bases, with 3 bases spanning the gap. In germline, CDR1 is MGHDK, CDR2 SYGVNS. This CDR3 region has 11 residues. The CDR3 bases are TGTGCCAGCAGTGAATCCCACGAGCAGTACTTC. It translates to CASSESHEQYF.

V gene TRBV5-5 combines with J gene TRBJ2-1, with no clear D. CDR3 length: 17 amino acids. V was cut by 4 bases and J by 1 base, with 18 bases left in between. Germline assignment: CDR1 SGHKS and CDR2 YYEKEE (reference sequence). In DNA form, the CDR3 reads TGTGCCAGCAGCCCCGATCGAGGTGCCACGTCCTACAATGAGCAGTTCTTC. It encodes CASSPDRGATSYNEQFF. Full variable domain (remainder filled in from reference TRBV5-5 and TRBJ2-1): DAGVTQSPTHLIKTRGQQVTLRCSPISGHKSVSWYQQVLGQGPQFIFQYYEKEERGRGNFPDRFSARQFPNYSSELNVNALLLGDSALYLCASSPDRGATSYNEQFFGPGTRLTVL.

This clonotype has more than one count but fewer than ten. The chain couples TRBV7-9 to TRBJ1-1; tentative D call: TRBD1 (5 bases). The V end lost 3 bases, the J end lost 4 bases, and 18 bases lay between the germline ends. The CDR3 is 16 residues long. The germline V gene encodes CDR1 SEHNR and CDR2 FQNEAQ (reference sequence). The CDR3 loop reads CASSFDSVGERTEAFF. CDR3 sequence (DNA): TGTGCCAGCAGCTTCGATTCCGTGGGGGAACGCACTGAAGCTTTCTTT.

This clonotype was detected many times. V usage is TRBV5-1 and J usage is TRBJ1-1; D is uncertain. Germline CDR1 reads SGHRS; CDR2 reads YFSETQ. The V gene lost 4 bases and the J gene lost 4 bases, with 14 bases spanning the gap. This CDR3 region has 14 residues. DNA for the CDR3: TGCGCCAGCAGCCCAGGACGCGGTGCCACTGAAGCTTTCTTT. It is translated as CASSPGRGATEAFF.

The chain carries TRBV30 and TRBJ1-1; unclear D gene. The CDR3 loop spans 12 amino acids. Germline lookup yields CDR1 GTSNPN and CDR2 SVGIG (reference sequence). V was shortened by 2 bases and J by 8 bases, with 12 bases between the two germline ends. The CDR3 here is CAWSIASPEAFF. CDR3 DNA sequence: TGTGCCTGGAGTATCGCGAGCCCGGAAGCTTTCTTT.

The CDR3, as DNA: TGCAGTGCTGATCGATTAGGTGGGGGTAATTCACCCCTCCACTTT. Its protein is CSADRLGGGNSPLHF. The chain has TRBV20-1 and TRBJ1-6; D may be TRBD1 (5 bases). The germline CDR1 and CDR2 sequences are DFQATT and SNEGSKA (reference sequence). The V gene lost 5 bases and the J gene lost 6 bases, with 17 bases spanning the gap. The CDR3 runs 15 residues.

The chain links TRBV20-1 to TRBJ1-6, with D possibly being TRBD1 (5 bases). The V gene's germline CDR1 is DFQATT and CDR2 SNEGSKA (reference sequence). The CDR3 extends over 20 amino acids. Trimming stripped 0 bases from V and 3 bases from J, with 24 bases between. The CDR3 DNA reads TGCAGTGCTAGAGACAGAATGGACGGGACCGATGTTTACTATAATTCACCCCTCCACTTT. This sequence encodes CSARDRMDGTDVYYNSPLHF.

The chain employs TRBV6-2 or TRBV6-3 and TRBJ2-4; possibly TRBD1 for D (6 bases). Germline assignment: CDR1 MNHEY and CDR2 SVGEGT. This CDR3 has 16 residues. V was cut by 6 bases and J by 0 bases, with 15 bases left in between. The CDR3 coding sequence is TGTGCCAGCAGACCTTGGACAGACATAGCCAAAAACATTCAGTACTTC. This sequence encodes CASRPWTDIAKNIQYF.

This clonotype was counted between two and nine times. This rearrangement joins TRBV5-1 to TRBJ2-7; no clear D gene. The CDR3 has 15 residues. Between the trimmed V and J ends, which lost 0 bases and 0 bases, there was a span of 10 bases. Germline CDR1 SGHRS, CDR2 YFSETQ. The CDR3 coding sequence is TGCGCCAGCAGCTTGGAGGCAGGAATCTCCTACGAGCAGTACTTC. Protein: CASSLEAGISYEQYF.